The text below deals with one TCR beta chain. These data originate in a study of blood T cell repertoires in COVID-19. Germline CDR1 is SEHNR and CDR2 is FQNEAQ (reference sequence). The CDR3 is made up of 16 amino acids. V shed 3 bases and J shed 1 base, with 13 bases lying between them. The repertoire was sequenced with immunoSEQ multiplex PCR; TCRdb's copy has only in-frame clones and lacks some. Of roughly 200,000 clones detected, around 94% appear once; the ten largest clones hold about 0.76%. The rearrangement joins TRBV7-9 to TRBJ2-4; unclear D gene. Sequences were obtained from peripheral blood. This receptor was taken from a young man with COVID-19, enrolled during active disease. CDR3: CASSFTRSVAKNIQYF. CDR3 nucleotide sequence: TGTGCCAGCAGCTTCACCCGATCAGTGGCCAAAAACATTCAGTACTTC.